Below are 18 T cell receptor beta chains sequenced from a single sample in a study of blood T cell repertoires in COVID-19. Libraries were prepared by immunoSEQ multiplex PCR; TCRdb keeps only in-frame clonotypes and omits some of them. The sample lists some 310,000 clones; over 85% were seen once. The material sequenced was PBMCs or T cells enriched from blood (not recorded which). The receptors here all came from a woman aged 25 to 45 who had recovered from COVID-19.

CDR3 sequence reads: CASSYSRQGGGELFF. In DNA, the CDR3 is TGTGCCAGCAGTTACTCGCGGCAAGGTGGCGGGGAGCTGTTTTTT. The rearrangement joins TRBV6-5 to TRBJ2-2, with no clear D. Germline loops: CDR1 MNHEY, CDR2 SVGAGI. Between the trimmed V and J ends, which lost 0 bases and 7 bases, there was a span of 12 bases. The CDR3 totals 15 residues.

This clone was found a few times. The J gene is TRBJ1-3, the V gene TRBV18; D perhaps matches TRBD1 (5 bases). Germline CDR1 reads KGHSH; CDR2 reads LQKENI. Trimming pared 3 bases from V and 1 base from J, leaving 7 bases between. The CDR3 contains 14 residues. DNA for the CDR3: TGTGCCAGCTCACCCACAGGTTCTGGAAACACCATATATTTT. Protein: CASSPTGSGNTIYF.

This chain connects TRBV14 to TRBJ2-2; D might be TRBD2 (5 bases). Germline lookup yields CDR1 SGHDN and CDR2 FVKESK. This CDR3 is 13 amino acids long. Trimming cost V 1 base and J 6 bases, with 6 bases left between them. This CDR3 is CASSQARAGELFF. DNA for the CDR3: TGTGCCAGCAGCCAAGCGAGGGCCGGGGAGCTGTTTTTT.

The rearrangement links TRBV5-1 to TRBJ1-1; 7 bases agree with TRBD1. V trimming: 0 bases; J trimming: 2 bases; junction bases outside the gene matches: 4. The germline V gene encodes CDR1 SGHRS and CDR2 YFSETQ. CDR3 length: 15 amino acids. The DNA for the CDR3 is TGCGCCAGCAGCTTGGTAGACAGGGAAAACACTGAAGCTTTCTTT. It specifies CASSLVDRENTEAFF.

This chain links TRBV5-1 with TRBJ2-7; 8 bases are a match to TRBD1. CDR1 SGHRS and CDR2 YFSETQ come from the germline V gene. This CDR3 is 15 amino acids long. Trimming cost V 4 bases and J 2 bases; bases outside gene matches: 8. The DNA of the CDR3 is TGCGCCAGCAGCCAGACAGGGGTCCCGGCCTACGAGCAGTACTTC. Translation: CASSQTGVPAYEQYF.

The CDR3 DNA is TGTGCCAGCAGTGAAATCTATGAGCAGTTCTTC. This sequence encodes CASSEIYEQFF. The chain employs TRBV25-1 and TRBJ2-1, with no clear D. Trimming stripped 2 bases from V and 8 bases from J, with 4 bases between. CDR1 MGHDK and CDR2 SYGVNS come from the germline V gene. The CDR3 contains 11 residues. Drawing the rest from reference TRBV25-1 and TRBJ2-1, the complete variable domain is EADIYQTPRYLVIGTGKKITLECSQTMGHDKMYWYQQDPGMELHLIHYSYGVNSTEKGDLSSESTVSRIRTEHFPLTLESARPSHTSQYLCASSEIYEQFFGPGTRLTVL.

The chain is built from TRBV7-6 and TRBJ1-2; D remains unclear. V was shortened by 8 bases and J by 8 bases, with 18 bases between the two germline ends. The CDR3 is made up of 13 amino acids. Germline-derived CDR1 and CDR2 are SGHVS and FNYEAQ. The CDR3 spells CASSRMGGKGYTF. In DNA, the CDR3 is TGTGCCAGCTCGCGTATGGGCGGGAAGGGCTACACCTTC.

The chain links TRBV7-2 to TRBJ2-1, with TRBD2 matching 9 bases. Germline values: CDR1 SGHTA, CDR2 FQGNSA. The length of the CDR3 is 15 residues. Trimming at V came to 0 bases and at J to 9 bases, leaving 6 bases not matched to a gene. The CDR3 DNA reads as TGTGCCAGCAGCTTAGCCCCGGGACTAGCAGGTGAGCAGTTCTTC. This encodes CASSLAPGLAGEQFF.

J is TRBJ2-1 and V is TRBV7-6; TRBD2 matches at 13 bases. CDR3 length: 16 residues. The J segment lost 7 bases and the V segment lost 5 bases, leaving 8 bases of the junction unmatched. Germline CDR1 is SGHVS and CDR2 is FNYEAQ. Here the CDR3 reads CASSLRTSGRANEQFF. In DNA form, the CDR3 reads TGTGCCAGCAGCCTTAGGACTAGCGGGAGAGCAAATGAGCAGTTCTTC. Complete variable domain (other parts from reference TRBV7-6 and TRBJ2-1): GAGVSQSPRYKVTKRGQDVALRCDPISGHVSLYWYRQALGQGPEFLTYFNYEAQQDKSGLPNDRFSAERPEGSISTLTIQRTEQRDSAMYRCASSLRTSGRANEQFFGPGTRLTVL.

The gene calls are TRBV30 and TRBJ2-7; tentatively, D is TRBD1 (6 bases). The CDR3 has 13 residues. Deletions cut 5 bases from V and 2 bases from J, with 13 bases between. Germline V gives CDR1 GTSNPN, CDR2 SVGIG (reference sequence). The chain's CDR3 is CAWRKGQPYEQYF. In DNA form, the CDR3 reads TGTGCCTGGCGTAAAGGACAGCCCTACGAGCAGTACTTC.

CDR3 bases: TGTGCCAGCTCACCCCGGACAGCCCGAGACTCTGGAAACACCATATATTTT. Protein product: CASSPRTARDSGNTIYF. The chain couples TRBV18 to TRBJ1-3, with D perhaps TRBD1 (6 bases). The CDR3 is 17 residues long. V lost 3 bases and J 0 bases, leaving 15 bases between the germline ends. Germline V gene data show CDR1 as KGHSH and CDR2 as LQKENI.

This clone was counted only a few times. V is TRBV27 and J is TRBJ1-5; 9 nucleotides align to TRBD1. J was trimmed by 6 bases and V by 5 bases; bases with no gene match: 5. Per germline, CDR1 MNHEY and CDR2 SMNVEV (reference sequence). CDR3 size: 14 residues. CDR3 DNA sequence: TGTGCCAGCAGTGGGACAGGGAGTGTTCAGCCCCAGCATTTT. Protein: CASSGTGSVQPQHF.

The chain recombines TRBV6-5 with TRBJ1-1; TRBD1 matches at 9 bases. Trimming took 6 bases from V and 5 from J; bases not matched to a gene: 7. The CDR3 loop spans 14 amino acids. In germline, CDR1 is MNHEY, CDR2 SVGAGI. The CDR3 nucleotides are TGTGCCAGCAGCATACAGGGGGCTCGGACTGAAGCTTTCTTT. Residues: CASSIQGARTEAFF.

DNA of the CDR3: TGCGCCAGCAGCCCCACAGGGAACTACGAGCAGTACTTC. Its translation: CASSPTGNYEQYF. The chain combines TRBV4-3 with TRBJ2-7, with D possibly being TRBD1 (6 bases). V lost 4 bases to trimming and J lost 3 bases, with 10 bases between them. Germline V gene data show CDR1 as LGHNA and CDR2 as YSLEER. This CDR3 is 13 amino acids long.

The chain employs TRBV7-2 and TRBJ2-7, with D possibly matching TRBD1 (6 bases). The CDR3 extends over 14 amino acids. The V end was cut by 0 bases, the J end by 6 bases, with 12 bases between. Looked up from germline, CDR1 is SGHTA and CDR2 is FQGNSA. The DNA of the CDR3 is TGTGCCAGCAGCTTAGCAACAGGGATCGGCGAGCAGTACTTC. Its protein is CASSLATGIGEQYF.

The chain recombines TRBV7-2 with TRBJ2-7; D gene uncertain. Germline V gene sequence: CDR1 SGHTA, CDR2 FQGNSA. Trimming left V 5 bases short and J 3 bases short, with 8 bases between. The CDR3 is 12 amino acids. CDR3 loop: CASSPPNYEQYF. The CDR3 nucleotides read TGTGCCAGCAGCCCTCCTAACTACGAGCAGTACTTC.

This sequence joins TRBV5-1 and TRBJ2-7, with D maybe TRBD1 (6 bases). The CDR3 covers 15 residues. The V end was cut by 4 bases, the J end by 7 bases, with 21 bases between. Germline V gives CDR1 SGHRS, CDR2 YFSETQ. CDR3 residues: CASSTDSGGMGEQYF. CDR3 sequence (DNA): TGCGCCAGCAGCACGGACAGCGGTGGGATGGGGGAGCAGTACTTC.

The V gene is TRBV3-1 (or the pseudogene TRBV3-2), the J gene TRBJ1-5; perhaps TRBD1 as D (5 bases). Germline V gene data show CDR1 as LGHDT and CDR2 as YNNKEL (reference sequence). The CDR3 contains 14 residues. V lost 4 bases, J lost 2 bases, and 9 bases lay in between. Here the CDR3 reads CASSLDSGNQPQHF. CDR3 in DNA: TGTGCCAGCAGCCTAGACAGCGGCAATCAGCCCCAGCATTTT.